The 21 T cell receptor beta chains given below trace back to one sample, sequenced in a study of T cell repertoires in cytomegalovirus infection. Their cognate antigens are unknown. MiXCR, applied by TCRdb to the reads, yields one record per CDR3 protein. Here the sample spans roughly 990,000 distinct CDR3 sequences, roughly 30% being singletons. The material was cultured CD8+ T cells from PBMCs, obtained from culture after CMV antigen stimulation. The receptor source for this set is a human donor in good health (CMV status not recorded). Some clones in this sample may be carry-over from other donors' samples.

This clonotype occurred a few times. This chain links TRBV6-5 with TRBJ2-3; 15 positions match TRBD2. CDR3 length equals 17 residues. Losses at the gene ends were 2 bases for V and 5 bases for J; bases not matched to a gene: 5. Looked up from germline, CDR1 is MNHEY and CDR2 is SVGAGI. CDR3 loop: CASSYRGLAGGEDTQYF. In DNA, the CDR3 is TGTGCCAGCAGTTACCGCGGACTAGCGGGGGGGGAAGATACGCAGTATTTT.

Only a few counts were recorded for this clonotype. The CDR3 protein is CASSQEPGRGEQFF. Here the CDR3 DNA reads TGCGCCAGCAGCCAAGAACCGGGTCGCGGTGAGCAGTTCTTC. The chain joins TRBV4-1 to TRBJ2-1, with no clear D. The germline V and J ends were trimmed by 0 bases and 9 bases, with 12 bases remaining between them. The CDR3 is 14 amino acids. Germline CDR1 is MGHRA and CDR2 is YSYEKL.

This clonotype turned up a few times. This sequence joins TRBV7-6 and TRBJ2-7; D possibly matches TRBD1 or TRBD2 (5 bases each). The CDR3 spans 15 residues. Germline lookup yields CDR1 SGHVS and CDR2 FNYEAQ. Between the trimmed V and J ends, which lost 1 base and 6 bases, there was a span of 16 bases. This CDR3 is CASSLVGDGYGEQYF. The CDR3, as DNA: TGTGCCAGCAGCTTAGTGGGGGACGGCTACGGCGAGCAGTACTTC.

This sequence joins TRBV2 and TRBJ1-2; 7 bases are shared with TRBD1. V shed 1 base, J shed 4 bases, and the junction held 9 bases outside the gene matches. The CDR3 is made up of 16 amino acids. Germline lookup yields CDR1 SNHLY and CDR2 FYNNEI. The CDR3 DNA reads as TGTGCCAGCAGTGAAGGGGACAGCCGAGGGGTCTATGGCTACACCTTC. It is translated as CASSEGDSRGVYGYTF.

The sample holds many counts of this clonotype. The V gene is TRBV7-8, the J gene TRBJ1-5; no reliable D call. Trimming took off 1 base at V and 0 bases at J, with 4 bases between the two ends. Germline lookup yields CDR1 SGHVS and CDR2 FQNEAQ. The length of the CDR3 is 14 residues. The CDR3 DNA reads as TGTGCCAGCAGCTTAGAGTATAGCAATCAGCCCCAGCATTTT. This gives the protein CASSLEYSNQPQHF. Complete variable domain (other parts from reference TRBV7-8 and TRBJ1-5): GAGVSQSPRYKVAKRGQDVALRCDPISGHVSLFWYQQALGQGPEFLTYFQNEAQLDKSGLPSDRFFAERPEGSVSTLKIQRTQQEDSAVYLCASSLEYSNQPQHFGDGTRLSIL.

This clonotype was detected many times. The chain joins TRBV7-2 to TRBJ2-3, with D perhaps TRBD2 (6 bases). Trimming pared 1 base from V and 2 bases from J, leaving 10 bases between. The CDR3 runs to 15 residues. The germline gives CDR1 SGHTA, CDR2 FQGNSA. The CDR3: CASSLGGVFTDTQYF. CDR3 coding DNA: TGTGCCAGCAGCTTAGGGGGGGTTTTCACAGATACGCAGTATTTT.

The chain couples TRBV4-2 to TRBJ1-1, with a weak D call TRBD1 (5 bases). Germline CDR1 is LGHNA and CDR2 is YNFKEQ. The CDR3 has 17 amino acids. Trimming removed 3 bases at V and 1 base at J, with 18 bases between. The CDR3: CASSQSQRRGWNTEAFF. DNA for the CDR3: TGTGCCAGCAGCCAGTCCCAAAGGAGGGGATGGAACACTGAAGCTTTCTTT.

In its sample, this clonotype was seen a few times. The chain uses TRBV4-1 and TRBJ2-5, with 9 bases matching TRBD2. The CDR3 extends over 17 amino acids. CDR1 and CDR2 (germline): MGHRA, YSYEKL. V lost 3 bases, J lost 2 bases, and 10 bases stayed unmatched. CDR3 in amino acids: CASSHRPSGALQETQYF. CDR3 bases: TGCGCCAGCAGCCATCGGCCTAGCGGGGCCTTGCAAGAGACCCAGTACTTC.

V and J are TRBV7-6 and TRBJ2-1; D gene unclear. CDR1 SGHVS and CDR2 FNYEAQ come from the germline V gene. The CDR3 runs 14 residues. Trimming pared 2 bases from V and 7 bases from J, leaving 12 bases between. CDR3 amino acids: CASSLRPVGNEQFF. CDR3 coding DNA: TGTGCCAGCAGCTTACGGCCTGTGGGTAATGAGCAGTTCTTC.

The J gene is TRBJ1-2, the V gene TRBV10-3, with 7 bases matching TRBD1. CDR1 ENHRY and CDR2 SYGVKD come from the germline V gene. The CDR3 loop spans 16 amino acids. With 6 bases clipped from V and 8 bases from J, the junction kept 18 bases outside the gene matches. CDR3 nucleotide sequence: TGTGCCATCAGAAGCCTAGCGACAGGGTTGGGGGAAGGCTACACCTTC. This encodes CAIRSLATGLGEGYTF.

The chain uses TRBV29-1 and TRBJ2-1; 10 bases are a match to TRBD2. CDR1 is SQVTM and CDR2 is ANQGSEA in the germline V gene. After removal of 3 bases from V and 3 bases from J, the junction contained 5 bases not matched to a gene. The length of the CDR3 is 15 residues. CDR3 in amino acids: CSVEGSGGDYNEQFF. CDR3 DNA sequence: TGCAGCGTTGAGGGAAGCGGGGGGGACTACAATGAGCAGTTCTTC.

This chain connects TRBV20-1 to TRBJ2-6; tentative D call: TRBD2 (5 bases). V lost 0 bases, J lost 0 bases, and 9 bases lay in between. The CDR3 runs 16 residues. Germline CDR1 is DFQATT and CDR2 is SNEGSKA (reference sequence). The CDR3 region has the DNA TGCAGTGCTAGAGATATGGCGGGCTCTGGGGCCAACGTCCTGACTTTC. Its translation is CSARDMAGSGANVLTF.

In its sample, this clonotype was seen many times. This chain joins TRBV19 and TRBJ2-5; tentative D call: TRBD1 (6 bases). Trimming took 5 bases from V and 5 from J, leaving 15 bases between them. The CDR3 has 14 residues. CDR1 is LNHDA, CDR2 SQIVND, per germline (reference sequence). This CDR3 reads CASSDRQDRETQYF. The CDR3 coding sequence is TGTGCCAGTAGTGACCGACAGGATAGGGAGACCCAGTACTTC.

The chain has TRBV3-1 and TRBJ2-5; no reliable D call. Trimming pared 4 bases from V and 5 bases from J, leaving 17 bases between. The germline CDR1 and CDR2 sequences are LGHDT and YNNKEL (reference sequence). CDR3 size: 15 residues. The CDR3 DNA follows: TGTGCCAGCAGCCCCAGAAGAGGCACTCGGGAGACCCAGTACTTC. It encodes CASSPRRGTRETQYF.

This clonotype appeared once. A much larger clone is a single base away; this may be a read error. The V call is TRBV7-6, the J call TRBJ2-7; weak D call: TRBD1 (6 bases). There are 13 residues in the CDR3. Germline values: CDR1 SGHVS, CDR2 FNYEAQ. This chain's CDR3 is CANSPQGRYEQYF. The CDR3 DNA is TGTGCCAACAGCCCACAGGGACGATACGAGCAGTACTTC. Drawing the rest from reference TRBV7-6 and TRBJ2-7, the complete variable domain is GAGVSQSPRYKVTKRGQDVALRCDPISGHVSLYWYRQALGQGPEFLTYFNYEAQQDKSGLPNDRFSAERPEGSISTLTIQRTEQRDSAMYRCANSPQGRYEQYFGPGTRLTVT.

This clonotype was detected a few times. The chain uses TRBV10-3 and TRBJ2-7; no definite D call. Trimming took off 0 bases at V and 2 bases at J, with 8 bases between the two ends. The CDR3 loop spans 14 amino acids. Germline V lookup: CDR1 ENHRY, CDR2 SYGVKD. The CDR3 sequence is CAISESGPTYEQYF. CDR3 DNA sequence: TGTGCCATCAGTGAGTCGGGTCCGACCTACGAGCAGTACTTC.

The sample holds a few counts of this clonotype. V is TRBV6-2 or TRBV6-3 and J is TRBJ2-2; 11 bases fit TRBD2. The CDR3 runs to 17 residues. Germline CDR1 reads MNHEY; CDR2 reads SVGEGT. V shed 0 bases and J 1 base; nucleotides not matched to a gene: 1. The CDR3 nucleotides are TGTGCCAGCAGTTACTCACTAGCGGGGGTGAACACCGGGGAGCTGTTTTTT. It is translated as CASSYSLAGVNTGELFF.

This clonotype has ten or more counts. The chain has TRBV7-9 and TRBJ2-2; 7 bases match TRBD1. J was trimmed by 3 bases and V by 1 base; bases with no gene match: 8. This CDR3 spans 17 amino acids. CDR1 SEHNR and CDR2 FQNEAQ come from the germline V gene (reference sequence). CDR3 amino acids: CASSLGDSGRYTGELFF. The DNA for the CDR3 is TGTGCCAGCAGCTTAGGGGACAGCGGAAGGTACACCGGGGAGCTGTTTTTT.

This clonotype was found once. A much larger clone lies a single base off, so this may be a read error. This chain uses TRBV7-8 with TRBJ2-3; 9 positions match TRBD2. Germline V gene sequence: CDR1 SGHVS, CDR2 FQNEAQ. This CDR3 comprises 16 residues. DNA of the CDR3: TGTGCCAGCAGCCAAAGAGCGGGGGGCCCCACAAATACGCAGTATTTT. This translates into CASSQRAGGPTNTQYF.

In this sample, this clonotype turned up many times. Written as DNA, the CDR3 is TGTGCCAGCAGCTTTGACGCGAATAACTATGGCTACACCTTC. Its protein is CASSFDANNYGYTF. This chain uses TRBV7-9 with TRBJ1-2, with no clear D. V lost 3 bases to trimming and J lost 1 base, with 9 bases between them. The germline gives CDR1 SEHNR, CDR2 FQNEAQ (reference sequence). This CDR3 has 14 residues.

The chain has TRBV6-1 and TRBJ2-7; TRBD1 aligns across 7 bases. This CDR3 is built from 15 residues. CDR1 is MNHNS and CDR2 is SASEGT in the germline V gene. V shed 1 base and J 5 bases; nucleotides not matched to a gene: 8. The DNA of the CDR3 is TGTGCCAGCAGTGAAGTGACAGGGCGGTTTGACGAGCAGTACTTC. Its translation is CASSEVTGRFDEQYF.